One sample yielded the 16 T cell receptor beta chains listed below, sequenced in a study of CD8 T cells in Susac syndrome. Reverse transcription of roughly 0.5 to 1 ug RNA was carried out with random hexamers. TCRdb redid the calling of the immunoSEQ multiplex PCR reads with MiXCR, one entry per CDR3 protein. Of hundreds of thousands of distinct CDR3 sequences in the sample, around nine tenths were seen once. Sequenced input: CD8+ T cells from PBMCs. The receptors here all came from a human donor with multiple sclerosis.

This clonotype was counted once. The chain has TRBV19 and TRBJ2-5; 8 bases map to TRBD2. CDR1 is LNHDA, CDR2 SQIVND, per germline (reference sequence). V dropped 3 bases and J dropped 5; count of bases not matched to a gene: 11. The CDR3 totals 16 residues. The CDR3 DNA reads TGTGCCAGTAGTATGGCGGACGGGAGGGAGTTGGAGACCCAGTACTTC. It translates to CASSMADGRELETQYF.

The sample holds one count of this clonotype. The chain combines TRBV4-2 with TRBJ2-7, with D maybe TRBD1 (5 bases). The germline V gene encodes CDR1 LGHNA and CDR2 YNFKEQ. There are 16 residues in the CDR3. Between the trimmed V and J ends, which lost 0 bases and 3 bases, there was a span of 15 bases. The CDR3 region is CASSQEVLQGFYEQYF. The CDR3 DNA reads as TGTGCCAGCAGCCAAGAAGTATTGCAGGGATTCTACGAGCAGTACTTC.

The chain links TRBV27 to TRBJ2-2; 9 nucleotides agree with TRBD2. Trimming removed 2 bases from V and 8 bases from J; junction bases left unmatched: 9. CDR3 length: 16 residues. The V gene's germline CDR1 is MNHEY and CDR2 SMNVEV (reference sequence). The CDR3 DNA reads TGTGCCAGCAGTTTAATCGCGGGAGGGCCCCCGGGGGAGCTGTTTTTT. Amino acid sequence: CASSLIAGGPPGELFF.

This sequence joins TRBV19 and TRBJ1-4; D might be TRBD1 (5 bases). V was shortened by 6 bases and J by 5 bases, with 16 bases between the two germline ends. There are 15 residues in the CDR3. Per germline, CDR1 LNHDA and CDR2 SQIVND (reference sequence). CDR3 loop: CASSQTPTVNEKLFF. DNA for the CDR3: TGTGCCAGTAGCCAGACACCGACAGTAAATGAAAAACTGTTTTTT.

The CDR3 region has the DNA TGTGCCACCAGTGACCCGGACTACTCTAGGGCAGATACGCAGTATTTT. It codes for CATSDPDYSRADTQYF. The chain carries TRBV24-1 and TRBJ2-3; D might be TRBD2 (6 bases). Germline V lookup: CDR1 KGHDR, CDR2 SFDVKD. V lost 4 bases, J lost 4 bases, and 17 bases lay in between. This CDR3 contains 16 residues.

The J gene is TRBJ1-1, the V gene TRBV27; D gene ambiguous. Germline assignment: CDR1 MNHEY and CDR2 SMNVEV (reference sequence). The CDR3 runs to 14 residues. V dropped 3 bases and J dropped 0 bases, with 8 bases sitting between them. Here the CDR3 reads CASSFAGLNTEAFF. For the CDR3, the DNA is TGTGCCAGCAGTTTCGCCGGGCTGAACACTGAAGCTTTCTTT.

This sequence joins TRBV2 and TRBJ1-1; no clear D. Per the germline V gene, CDR1 is SNHLY and CDR2 is FYNNEI. Deletions cut 4 bases from V and 1 base from J, with 13 bases between. CDR3 size: 15 residues. The CDR3 spells CASSVLFLGNTEAFF. The CDR3 coding sequence is TGTGCCAGCAGTGTGTTGTTTCTAGGGAACACTGAAGCTTTCTTT.

This clonotype came up once. CDR3 in amino acids: CSATEHSRPYNEQFF. In nucleotides, the CDR3 is TGCAGTGCTACGGAACACTCTCGGCCCTACAATGAGCAGTTCTTC. The chain has TRBV20-1 and TRBJ2-1, with D unresolved. CDR1 DFQATT and CDR2 SNEGSKA come from the germline V gene (reference sequence). Trimming shortened V by 4 bases and J by 2 bases, and 15 bases separated the two germline ends. This CDR3 contains 15 residues.

This clonotype has more than one count but fewer than ten. The V call is TRBV4-3, the J call TRBJ1-1, with D maybe TRBD1 (6 bases). This CDR3 contains 15 residues. V dropped 4 bases and J dropped 1 base, with 13 bases sitting between them. Looked up from germline, CDR1 is LGHNA and CDR2 is YSLEER. As DNA, the CDR3 is TGCGCCAGCAGCCCCTACAGGGCGGCGAACACTGAAGCTTTCTTT. Translation gives CASSPYRAANTEAFF.

This rearrangement joins TRBV6-2 or TRBV6-3 to TRBJ2-2; perhaps TRBD1 as D (5 bases). Germline V gene sequence: CDR1 MNHEY, CDR2 SVGEGT. CDR3 length: 14 amino acids. V was pared by 6 bases and J by 4 bases, with 12 bases between. The CDR3 reads CASRPQGGTGELFF. CDR3 in DNA: TGTGCCAGCAGACCCCAGGGCGGCACCGGGGAGCTGTTTTTT.

J is TRBJ2-7 and V is TRBV19, with 8 nucleotides matching TRBD2. V was pared by 5 bases and J by 4 bases, with 19 bases of the junction left unmatched. The germline CDR1 and CDR2 sequences are LNHDA and SQIVND (reference sequence). There are 18 residues in the CDR3. The CDR3 nucleotides are TGTGCCAGTAGTCCAGGAAGCGGGAGTGGGGCCTTCTCATACGAGCAGTACTTC. This encodes CASSPGSGSGAFSYEQYF.

This chain connects TRBV4-2 to TRBJ2-7; the D gene is possibly TRBD1 (5 bases). The CDR3 extends over 14 amino acids. Germline values: CDR1 LGHNA, CDR2 YNFKEQ. Trimming left V 0 bases short and J 2 bases short, with 8 bases between. CDR3 coding DNA: TGTGCCAGCAGCCAAGAGGCGACAGCCTACGAGCAGTACTTC. Translated: CASSQEATAYEQYF.

This chain connects TRBV28 to TRBJ2-7; weak D call: TRBD1 (6 bases). Germline CDR1 is MDHEN and CDR2 is SYDVKM. Trimming cost V 7 bases and J 0 bases, with 13 bases left between them. This CDR3 is built from 14 residues. In DNA, the CDR3 is TGTGCCAGCACCGATGACAGGAGCTCCTACGAGCAGTACTTC. This encodes CASTDDRSSYEQYF.

The genes are TRBV29-1 and TRBJ1-2, with a weak D call TRBD1 (6 bases). V lost 6 bases and J lost 4, with 12 bases in between. The CDR3 sequence is 12 residues long. Germline CDR1 reads SQVTM; CDR2 reads ANQGSEA. The CDR3 region has the DNA TGCAGCGTGCAGGACAGCCTCTATGGCTACACCTTC. Protein: CSVQDSLYGYTF.

This chain joins TRBV9 and TRBJ2-7; D tentatively reads TRBD1 or TRBD2 (5 bases each). The CDR3 loop spans 15 amino acids. Germline assignment: CDR1 SGDLS and CDR2 YYNGEE. The ends were cut back, 4 bases at V and 3 bases at J, with 17 bases in the middle. In DNA form, the CDR3 reads TGTGCCAGCAGCCTCGGGGCGGGCGTATTCTACGAGCAGTACTTC. It is translated as CASSLGAGVFYEQYF. Supplemented by reference TRBV9 and TRBJ2-7, the full variable domain reads DSGVTQTPKHLITATGQRVTLRCSPRSGDLSVYWYQQSLDQGLQFLIQYYNGEERAKGNILERFSAQQFPDLHSELNLSSLELGDSALYFCASSLGAGVFYEQYFGPGTRLTVT.

The chain combines TRBV4-2 with TRBJ2-4, with D tentatively TRBD2 (5 bases). The V end lost 4 bases, the J end lost 0 bases, and 10 bases lay between the germline ends. CDR3 length: 15 amino acids. Germline CDR1 reads LGHNA; CDR2 reads YNFKEQ. This CDR3 reads CASSPEAIAKNIQYF. In nucleotides, the CDR3 is TGTGCCAGCAGCCCGGAGGCGATAGCCAAAAACATTCAGTACTTC.